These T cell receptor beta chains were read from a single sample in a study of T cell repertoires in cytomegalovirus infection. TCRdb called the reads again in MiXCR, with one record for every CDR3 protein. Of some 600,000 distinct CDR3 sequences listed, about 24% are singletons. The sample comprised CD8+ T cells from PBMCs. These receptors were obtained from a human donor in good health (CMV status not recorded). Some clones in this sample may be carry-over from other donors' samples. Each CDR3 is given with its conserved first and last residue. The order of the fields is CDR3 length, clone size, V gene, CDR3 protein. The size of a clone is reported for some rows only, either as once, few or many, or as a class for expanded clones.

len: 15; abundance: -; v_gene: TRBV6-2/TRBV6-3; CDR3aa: CASSYGRVIYQPQHF
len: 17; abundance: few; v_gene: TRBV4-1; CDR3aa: CASSQDGAGGSKKTQYF
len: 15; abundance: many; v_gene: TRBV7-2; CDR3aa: CASSSNPGRGYGYTF
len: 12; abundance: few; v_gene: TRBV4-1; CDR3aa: CASSWSYNEQFF
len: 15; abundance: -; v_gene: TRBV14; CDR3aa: CASSPAWGYAGELFF
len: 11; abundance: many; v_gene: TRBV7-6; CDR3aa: CASSLNNEQFF
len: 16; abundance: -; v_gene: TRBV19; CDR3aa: CASSITSGGAIVIQYF
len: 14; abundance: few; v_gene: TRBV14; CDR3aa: CASSQEGGPEEQYF
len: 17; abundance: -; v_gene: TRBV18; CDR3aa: CASSPPLTDDSNQPQHF
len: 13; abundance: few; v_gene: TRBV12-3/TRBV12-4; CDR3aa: CASSPGQSEKLFF
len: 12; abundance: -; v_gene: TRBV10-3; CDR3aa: CAISLGREGYTF
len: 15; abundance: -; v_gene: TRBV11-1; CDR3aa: CASSRDRAGQETQYF
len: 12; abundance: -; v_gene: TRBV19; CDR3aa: CASSSRAAGAFF
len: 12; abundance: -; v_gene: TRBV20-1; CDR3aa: CSARGPDTGYTF
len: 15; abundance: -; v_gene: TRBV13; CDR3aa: CASSLGREGSTEAFF
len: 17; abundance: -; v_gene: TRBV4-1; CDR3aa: CASSRDLSGAPYNEQFF
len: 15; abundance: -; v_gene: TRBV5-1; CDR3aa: CASSLDSGRNSPLHF
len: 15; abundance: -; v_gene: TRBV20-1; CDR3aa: CSARDRWAGGNTIYF
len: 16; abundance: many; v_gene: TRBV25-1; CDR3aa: CASSEHRTGRNTEAFF
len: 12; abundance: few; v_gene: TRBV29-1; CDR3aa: CSQWVSRNTIYF
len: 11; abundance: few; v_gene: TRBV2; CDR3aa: CAHRGANVLTF
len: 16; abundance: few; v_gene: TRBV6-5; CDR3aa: CASSYMDRGPQETQYF
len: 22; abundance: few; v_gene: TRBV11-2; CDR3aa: CASSSTSGEPKGPRGSYNEQFF
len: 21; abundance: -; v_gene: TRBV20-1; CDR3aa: CSARFSKVQAGQNQRREKLFF
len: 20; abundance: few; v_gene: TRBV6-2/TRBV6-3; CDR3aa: CASSYTRDRDSGADYNEQFF
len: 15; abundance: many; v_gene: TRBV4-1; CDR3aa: CASSQEFPGGPEQFF
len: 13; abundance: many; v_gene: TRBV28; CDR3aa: CASRPSRGTEAFF
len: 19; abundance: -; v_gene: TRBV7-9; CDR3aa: CASSLVDRAPLDIQETQYF
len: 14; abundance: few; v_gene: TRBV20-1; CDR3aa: CSARVRQGQEKLFF
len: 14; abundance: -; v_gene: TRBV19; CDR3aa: CASSIGAGYNEQFF
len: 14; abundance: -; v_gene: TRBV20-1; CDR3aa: CSTRRGGGNTEAFF
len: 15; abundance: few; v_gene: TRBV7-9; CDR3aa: CASSPLSISYNEQFF
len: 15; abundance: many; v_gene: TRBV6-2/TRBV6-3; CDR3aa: CASSLSDYATDEQFF
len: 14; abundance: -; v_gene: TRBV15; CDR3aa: CATSRRQSNQPQHF
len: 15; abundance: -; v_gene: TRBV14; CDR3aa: CASSQEMGGPHEQYF
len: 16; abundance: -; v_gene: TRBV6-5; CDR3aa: CASSYSVAYSYNEQFF
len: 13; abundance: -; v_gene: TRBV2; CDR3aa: CAKAGTGTDTQYF
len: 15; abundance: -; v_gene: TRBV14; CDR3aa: CASSTQGWRTDTQYF
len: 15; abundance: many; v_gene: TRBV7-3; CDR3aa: CASSTTSGGYNEQFF
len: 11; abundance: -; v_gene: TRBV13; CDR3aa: CASSLVIEAFF
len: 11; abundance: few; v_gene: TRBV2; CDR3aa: CATAVNTEAFF
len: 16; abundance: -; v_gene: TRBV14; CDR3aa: CASSSLRTNGPYEQYF
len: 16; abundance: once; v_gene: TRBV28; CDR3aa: CASTPRSLVGSNDQFF
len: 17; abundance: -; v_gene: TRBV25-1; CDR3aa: CASSEITKAGTKNIQYF
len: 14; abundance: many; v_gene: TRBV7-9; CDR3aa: CASSFLPSTDTQYF
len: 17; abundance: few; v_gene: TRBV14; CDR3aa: CASSQLGQGKRNNEAFF
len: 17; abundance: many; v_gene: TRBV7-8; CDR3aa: CASSRATGQGIINEQFF
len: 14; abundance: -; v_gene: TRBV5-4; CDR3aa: CASSSSGSWETQYF
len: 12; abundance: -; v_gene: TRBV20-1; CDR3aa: CSARQEFYGYTF
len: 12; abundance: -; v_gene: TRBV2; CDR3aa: CASMGQSYGYTF
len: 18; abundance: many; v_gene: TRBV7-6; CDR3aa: CASSYSTSGEANTGELFF
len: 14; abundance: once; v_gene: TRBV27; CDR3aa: CASRKTGVRETQYF
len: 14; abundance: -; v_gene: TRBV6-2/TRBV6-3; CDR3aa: CASRTQRGIETQYF
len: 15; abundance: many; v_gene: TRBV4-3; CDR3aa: CASSQGSSGANVLTF
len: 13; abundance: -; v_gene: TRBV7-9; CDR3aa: CASSSAGADTQYF
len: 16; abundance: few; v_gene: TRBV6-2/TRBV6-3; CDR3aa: CASRWKPGQAKETQYF
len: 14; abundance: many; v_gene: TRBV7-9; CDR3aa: CASLPGVGSYEQYF
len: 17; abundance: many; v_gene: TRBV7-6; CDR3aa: CASSLDSALRGDQPQHF
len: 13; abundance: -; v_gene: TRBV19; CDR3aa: CASSFSTGPEQFF